This T cell receptor beta chain appears in the sequencing data of a study of blood T cell repertoires in COVID-19. The V and J ends lost 4 bases and 8 bases, in that order; junction bases with no gene match: 9. Germline V CDR1 and CDR2: SGHAT, FQNNGV. The CDR3 extends over 16 amino acids. Libraries were prepared by immunoSEQ multiplex PCR; TCRdb keeps only in-frame clonotypes and omits some of them. The sample lists 300,000 to 400,000 clones, about 88% occurring once. The receptor's source is a woman aged 55-70 years with COVID-19, enrolled during active disease. This rearrangement joins TRBV11-2 to TRBJ2-1, with TRBD2 identical over 12 bases. Sequencing input: peripheral blood. The CDR3 protein is CASSSSGGAARDEQFF. The CDR3 coding sequence is TGTGCCAGCAGCTCTAGCGGGGGGGCCGCGAGGGATGAGCAGTTCTTC.